This T cell receptor beta chain emerged from a study of cytomegalovirus exposure and HLA in healthy donors. Turning to the study itself: About 77 million unique TCRs from HLA-typed donors made up an early data release.

This CDR3 has 15 residues. The V segment lost 5 bases and the J segment 6 bases; nucleotides outside the gene matches: 7. Germline-derived CDR1 and CDR2 are LGHNA and YNFKEQ. The primer mix had 60 Vbeta and 13 Jbeta primers. The assay was immunoSEQ multiplex PCR, and TCRdb's table has in-frame clones only and misses some. The sample has 130,000 or so clones; roughly three fifths are singletons. The sample was PBMCs. The clonotype originates from a man between 18 and 29 years old in good health and CMV-seronegative. V usage is TRBV4-2 and J usage is TRBJ2-2; 9 bases line up with TRBD2. The CDR3 is CASSLAGELAGELFF. CDR3 coding DNA: TGTGCCAGCAGCTTAGCGGGAGAGTTGGCCGGGGAGCTGTTTTTT.